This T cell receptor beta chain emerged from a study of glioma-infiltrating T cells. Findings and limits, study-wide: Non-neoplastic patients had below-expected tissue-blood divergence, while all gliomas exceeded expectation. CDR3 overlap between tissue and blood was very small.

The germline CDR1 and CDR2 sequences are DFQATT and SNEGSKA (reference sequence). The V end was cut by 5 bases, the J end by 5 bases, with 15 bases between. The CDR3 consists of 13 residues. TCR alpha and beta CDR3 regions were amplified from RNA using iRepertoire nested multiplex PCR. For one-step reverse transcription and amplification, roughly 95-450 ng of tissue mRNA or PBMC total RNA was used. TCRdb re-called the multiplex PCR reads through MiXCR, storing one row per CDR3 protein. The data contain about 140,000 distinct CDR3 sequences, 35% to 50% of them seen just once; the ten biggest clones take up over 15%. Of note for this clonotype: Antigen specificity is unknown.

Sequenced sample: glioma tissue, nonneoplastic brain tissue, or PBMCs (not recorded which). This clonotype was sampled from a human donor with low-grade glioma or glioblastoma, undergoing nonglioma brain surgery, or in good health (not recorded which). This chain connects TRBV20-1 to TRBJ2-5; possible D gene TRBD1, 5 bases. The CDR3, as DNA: TGCAGTGCTCTTAAGACAGTTTTGGAGACCCAGTACTTC. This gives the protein CSALKTVLETQYF.